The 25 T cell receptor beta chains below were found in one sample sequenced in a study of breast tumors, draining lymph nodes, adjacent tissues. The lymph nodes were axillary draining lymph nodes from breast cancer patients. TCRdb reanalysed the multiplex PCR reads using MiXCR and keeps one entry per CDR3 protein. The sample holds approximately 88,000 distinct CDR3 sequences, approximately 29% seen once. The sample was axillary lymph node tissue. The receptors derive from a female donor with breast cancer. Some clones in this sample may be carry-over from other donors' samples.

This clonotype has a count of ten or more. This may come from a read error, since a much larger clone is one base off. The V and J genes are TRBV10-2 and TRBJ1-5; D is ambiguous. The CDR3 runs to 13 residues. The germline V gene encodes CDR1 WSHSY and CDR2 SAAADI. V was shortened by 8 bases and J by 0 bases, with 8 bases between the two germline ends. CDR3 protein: CASVDRSNQPQHF. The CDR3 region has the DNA TGCGCCAGCGTCGACCGTAGCAATCAGCCCCAGCATTTT.

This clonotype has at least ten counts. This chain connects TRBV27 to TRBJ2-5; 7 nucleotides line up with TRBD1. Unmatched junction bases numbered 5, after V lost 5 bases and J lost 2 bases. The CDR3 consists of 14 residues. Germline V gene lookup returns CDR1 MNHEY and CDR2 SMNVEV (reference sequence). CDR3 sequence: CASSTGQRQETQYF. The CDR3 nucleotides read TGTGCCAGCAGTACGGGACAGCGGCAAGAGACCCAGTACTTC.

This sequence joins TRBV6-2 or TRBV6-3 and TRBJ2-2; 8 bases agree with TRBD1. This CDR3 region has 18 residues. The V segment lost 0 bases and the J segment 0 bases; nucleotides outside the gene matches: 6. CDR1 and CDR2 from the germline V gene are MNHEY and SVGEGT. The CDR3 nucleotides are TGTGCCAGCAGTTACTCGACAGGGGAAGGGCCGAACACCGGGGAGCTGTTTTTT. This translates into CASSYSTGEGPNTGELFF.

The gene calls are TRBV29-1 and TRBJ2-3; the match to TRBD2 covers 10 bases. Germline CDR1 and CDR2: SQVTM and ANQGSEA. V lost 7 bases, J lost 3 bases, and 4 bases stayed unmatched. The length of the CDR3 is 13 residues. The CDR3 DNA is TGCAGCGCCCTACTAGCGGGAACAGATACGCAGTATTTT. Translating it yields CSALLAGTDTQYF.

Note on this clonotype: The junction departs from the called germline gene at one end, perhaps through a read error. CDR3 nucleotides: TGCGCCAGCAGTAGGACAGGGTTGAATTTGGGGTACTTC. This gives the protein CASSRTGLNLGYF. V and J are TRBV27 and TRBJ2-7; 8 bases are shared with TRBD1. CDR1 is MNHEY and CDR2 is SMNVEV in the germline V gene (reference sequence). The CDR3 has 13 residues.

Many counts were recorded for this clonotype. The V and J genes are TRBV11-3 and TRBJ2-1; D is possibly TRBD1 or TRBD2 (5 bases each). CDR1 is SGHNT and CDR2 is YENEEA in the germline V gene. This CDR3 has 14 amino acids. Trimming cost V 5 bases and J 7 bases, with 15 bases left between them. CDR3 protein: CASSEGAGFNEQFF. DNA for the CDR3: TGTGCCAGCAGCGAAGGGGCGGGCTTTAATGAGCAGTTCTTC.

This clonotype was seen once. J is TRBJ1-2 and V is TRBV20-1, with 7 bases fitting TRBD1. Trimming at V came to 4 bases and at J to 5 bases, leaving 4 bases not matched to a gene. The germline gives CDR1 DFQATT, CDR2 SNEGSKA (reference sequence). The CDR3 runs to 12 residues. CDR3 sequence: CSAIDRAYGYTF. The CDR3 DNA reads TGCAGTGCTATTGACAGGGCATATGGCTACACCTTC.

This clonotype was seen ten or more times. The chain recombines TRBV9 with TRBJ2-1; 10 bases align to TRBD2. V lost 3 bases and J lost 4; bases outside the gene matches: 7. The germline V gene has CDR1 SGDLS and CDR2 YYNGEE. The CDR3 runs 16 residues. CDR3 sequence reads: CASSGHRTSGYNEQFF. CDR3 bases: TGTGCCAGCAGCGGGCACCGGACTAGCGGTTACAATGAGCAGTTCTTC.

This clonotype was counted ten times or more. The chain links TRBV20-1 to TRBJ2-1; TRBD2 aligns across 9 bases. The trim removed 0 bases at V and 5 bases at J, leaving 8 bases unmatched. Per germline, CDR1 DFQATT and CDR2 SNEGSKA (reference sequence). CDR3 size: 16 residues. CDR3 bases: TGCAGTGCTAGAGATTTGCGGGAGGGCCGACACAATGAGCAGTTCTTC. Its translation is CSARDLREGRHNEQFF.

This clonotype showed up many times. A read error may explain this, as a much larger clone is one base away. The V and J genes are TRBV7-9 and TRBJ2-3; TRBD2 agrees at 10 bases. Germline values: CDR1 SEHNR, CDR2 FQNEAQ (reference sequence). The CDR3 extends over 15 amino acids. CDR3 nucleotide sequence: TGTGCCAGCAGCCGCCCTAGCGGGAGCACGGATACGCGGTATTTT. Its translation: CASSRPSGSTDTRYF.

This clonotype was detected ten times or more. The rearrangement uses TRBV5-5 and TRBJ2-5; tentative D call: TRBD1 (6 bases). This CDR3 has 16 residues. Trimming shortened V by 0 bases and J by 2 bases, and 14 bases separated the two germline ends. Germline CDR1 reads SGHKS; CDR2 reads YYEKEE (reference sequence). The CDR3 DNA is TGTGCCAGCAGCTTGGGCCCCAGGGGCGGACAAGAGACCCAGTACTTC. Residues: CASSLGPRGGQETQYF.

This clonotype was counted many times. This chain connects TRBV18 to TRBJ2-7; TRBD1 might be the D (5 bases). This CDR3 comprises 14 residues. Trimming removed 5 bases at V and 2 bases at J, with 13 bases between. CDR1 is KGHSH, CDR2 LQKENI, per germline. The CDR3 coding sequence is TGTGCCAGCTCAAGGGGTGAGGTCGCCTACGAGCAGTACTTC. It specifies CASSRGEVAYEQYF.

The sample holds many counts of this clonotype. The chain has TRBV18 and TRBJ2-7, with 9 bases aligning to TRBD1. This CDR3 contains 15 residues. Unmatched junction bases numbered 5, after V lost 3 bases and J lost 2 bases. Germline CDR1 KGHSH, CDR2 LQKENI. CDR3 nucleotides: TGTGCCAGCTCACCTCGACAGGGGGTGACCTACGAGCAGTACTTC. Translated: CASSPRQGVTYEQYF. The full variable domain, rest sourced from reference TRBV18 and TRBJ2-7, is NAGVMQNPRHLVRRRGQEARLRCSPMKGHSHVYWYRQLPEEGLKFMVYLQKENIIDESGMPKERFSAEFPKEGPSILRIQQVVRGDSAAYFCASSPRQGVTYEQYFGPGTRLTVT.

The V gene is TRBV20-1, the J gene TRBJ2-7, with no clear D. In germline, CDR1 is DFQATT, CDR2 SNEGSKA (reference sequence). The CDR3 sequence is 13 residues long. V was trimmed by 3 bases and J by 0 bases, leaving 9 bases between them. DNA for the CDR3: TGCAGTGCTAGGTCCGAAAGCTCCTACGAGCAGTACTTC. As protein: CSARSESSYEQYF.

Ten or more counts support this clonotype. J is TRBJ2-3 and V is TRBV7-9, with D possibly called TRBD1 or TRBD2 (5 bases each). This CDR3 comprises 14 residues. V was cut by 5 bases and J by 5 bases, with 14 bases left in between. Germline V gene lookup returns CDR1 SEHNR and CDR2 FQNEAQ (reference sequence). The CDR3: CASSPAGSGDTQYF. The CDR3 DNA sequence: TGTGCCAGCAGCCCAGCAGGGAGTGGAGATACGCAGTATTTT.

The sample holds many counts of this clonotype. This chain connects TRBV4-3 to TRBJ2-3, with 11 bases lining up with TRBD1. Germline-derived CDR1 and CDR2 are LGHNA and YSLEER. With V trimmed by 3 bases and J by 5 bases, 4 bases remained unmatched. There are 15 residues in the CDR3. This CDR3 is CASSHGTGGIDTQYF. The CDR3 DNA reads TGCGCCAGCAGCCATGGGACAGGGGGAATAGATACGCAGTATTTT.

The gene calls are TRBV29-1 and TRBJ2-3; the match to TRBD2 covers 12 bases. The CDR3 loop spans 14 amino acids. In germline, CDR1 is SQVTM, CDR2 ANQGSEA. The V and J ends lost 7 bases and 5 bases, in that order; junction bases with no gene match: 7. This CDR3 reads CSGTMGLAGDTQYF. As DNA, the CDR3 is TGCAGCGGGACAATGGGACTAGCGGGAGATACGCAGTATTTT.

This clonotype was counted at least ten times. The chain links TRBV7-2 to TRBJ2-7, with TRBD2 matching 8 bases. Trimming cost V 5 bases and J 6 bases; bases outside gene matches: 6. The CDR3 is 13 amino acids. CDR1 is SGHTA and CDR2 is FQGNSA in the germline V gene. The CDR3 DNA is TGTGCCAGCAGCCGGGAGGGCCTCTCCGAGCAGTACTTC. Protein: CASSREGLSEQYF. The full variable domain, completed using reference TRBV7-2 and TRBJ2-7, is GAGVSQSPSNKVTEKGKDVELRCDPISGHTALYWYRQSLGQGLEFLIYFQGNSAPDKSGLPSDRFSAERTGGSVSTLTIQRTQQEDSAVYLCASSREGLSEQYFGPGTRLTVT.

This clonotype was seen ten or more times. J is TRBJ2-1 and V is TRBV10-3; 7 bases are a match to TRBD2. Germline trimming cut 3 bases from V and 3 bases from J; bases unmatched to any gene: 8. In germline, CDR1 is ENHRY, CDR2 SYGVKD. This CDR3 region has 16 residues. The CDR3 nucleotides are TGTGCCATCAGTGACTTAGTTCGCGGGAGCTACAATGAGCAGTTCTTC. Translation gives CAISDLVRGSYNEQFF.

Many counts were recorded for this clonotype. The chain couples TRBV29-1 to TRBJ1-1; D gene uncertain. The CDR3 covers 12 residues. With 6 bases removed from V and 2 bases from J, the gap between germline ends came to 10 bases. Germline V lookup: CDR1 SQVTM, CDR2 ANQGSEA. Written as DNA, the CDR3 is TGCAGCGTGAGCAGGCGTAACACTGAAGCTTTCTTT. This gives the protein CSVSRRNTEAFF. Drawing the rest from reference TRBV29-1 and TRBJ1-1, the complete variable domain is SAVISQKPSRDICQRGTSLTIQCQVDSQVTMMFWYRQQPGQSLTLIATANQGSEATYESGFVIDKFPISRPNLTFSTLTVSNMSPEDSSIYLCSVSRRNTEAFFGQGTRLTVV.

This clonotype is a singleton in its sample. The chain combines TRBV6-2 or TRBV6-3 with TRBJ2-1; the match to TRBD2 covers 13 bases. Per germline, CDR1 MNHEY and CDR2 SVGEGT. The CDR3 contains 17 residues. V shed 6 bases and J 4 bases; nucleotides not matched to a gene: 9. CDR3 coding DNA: TGTGCCAGCAGCCAAGGGACTAGCGGGGCCCTTTACAATGAGCAGTTCTTC. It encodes CASSQGTSGALYNEQFF.

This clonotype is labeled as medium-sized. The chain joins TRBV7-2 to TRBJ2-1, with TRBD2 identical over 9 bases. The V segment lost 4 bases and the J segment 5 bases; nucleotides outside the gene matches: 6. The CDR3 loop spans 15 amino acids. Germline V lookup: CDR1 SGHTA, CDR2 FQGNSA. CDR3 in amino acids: CASSSAGGRHNEQFF. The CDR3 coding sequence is TGTGCCAGCAGCTCGGCGGGAGGGAGACACAATGAGCAGTTCTTC.

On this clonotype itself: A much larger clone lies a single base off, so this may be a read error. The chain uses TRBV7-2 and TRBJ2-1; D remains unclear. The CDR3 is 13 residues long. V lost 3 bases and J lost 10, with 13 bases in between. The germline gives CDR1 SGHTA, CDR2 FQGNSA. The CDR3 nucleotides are TGTGCCAGCAGCTTCGCCGGGCCGAGAGAGCAGTTCTTC. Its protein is CASSFAGPREQFF.

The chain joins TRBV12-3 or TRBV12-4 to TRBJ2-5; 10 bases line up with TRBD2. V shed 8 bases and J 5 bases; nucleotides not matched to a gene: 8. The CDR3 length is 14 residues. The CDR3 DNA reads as TGTGCCAGCGTCCGGGCTAGCGGGAGTGAGACCCAGTACTTC. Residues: CASVRASGSETQYF.

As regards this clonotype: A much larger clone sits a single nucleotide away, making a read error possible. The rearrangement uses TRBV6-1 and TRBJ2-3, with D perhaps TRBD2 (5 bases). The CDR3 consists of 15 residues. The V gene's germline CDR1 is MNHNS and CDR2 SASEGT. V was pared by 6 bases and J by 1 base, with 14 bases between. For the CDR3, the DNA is TGTGCCAGCAGGCGGCGGATGCGGGGCACAGATACGCAGTATTTT. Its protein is CASRRRMRGTDTQYF.